This TCR beta chain came from a study of T cells in Graves' hyperthyroidism and ophthalmopathy. The TCR beta CDR3 regions underwent amplification using RNA transcripts as the source. HTBI primers drove first-round RT-PCR of the TCR CDR3. TCRdb re-called the multiplex PCR reads with MiXCR, one entry per CDR3 protein. In the table there are roughly 100,000 distinct CDR3 sequences, roughly 44% of which are singletons. The CDR3 has 12 residues. Germline loops: CDR1 DFQATT, CDR2 SNEGSKA (reference sequence). V lost 2 bases, J lost 9 bases, and 11 bases lay in between. The rearrangement uses TRBV20-1 and TRBJ1-5, with D tentatively TRBD1 (5 bases). The sample taken for sequencing was blood. This receptor was obtained from a man aged 35-49 years with Graves' hyperthyroidism. The CDR3 loop is CSARLAGRPQHF. In nucleotides, the CDR3 is TGCAGTGCTAGACTAGCGGGGCGGCCCCAGCATTTT.